This T cell receptor (beta chain) was sequenced for a study of CD8 T cells in ankylosing spondylitis. Study outcomes and limitations: There was a TCR beta motif, made of several highly homologous variants, that appeared characteristic of ankylosing spondylitis blood. Disease-linked clones reportedly showed significant enrichment in matched ankylosing spondylitis synovial fluid.

By quantitative 5'-RACE with molecular barcodes, the TCR beta libraries were made. One entry per CDR3 protein, called by TCRdb with MiXCR from the 5' RACE reads. This table has some 250,000 distinct CDR3 sequences, 24% appearing once. The CDR3 spans 17 residues. V gave up 5 bases and J gave up 7 bases, with 24 bases separating them. CDR1 is DFQATT and CDR2 is SNEGSKA in the germline V gene (reference sequence). This clonotype appeared many times. Its target is not known. This receptor was obtained from a male donor with ankylosing spondylitis or in good health (not recorded which). Sequencing was carried out using blood, either unsorted or a sorted T cell fraction (not recorded which). The chain uses TRBV20-1 and TRBJ1-6; TRBD1 might be the D (5 bases). The CDR3 is CSAAGTASGWNNSPLHF. The CDR3 DNA reads as TGCAGTGCTGCCGGGACCGCCTCTGGTTGGAACAATTCACCCCTCCACTTT.